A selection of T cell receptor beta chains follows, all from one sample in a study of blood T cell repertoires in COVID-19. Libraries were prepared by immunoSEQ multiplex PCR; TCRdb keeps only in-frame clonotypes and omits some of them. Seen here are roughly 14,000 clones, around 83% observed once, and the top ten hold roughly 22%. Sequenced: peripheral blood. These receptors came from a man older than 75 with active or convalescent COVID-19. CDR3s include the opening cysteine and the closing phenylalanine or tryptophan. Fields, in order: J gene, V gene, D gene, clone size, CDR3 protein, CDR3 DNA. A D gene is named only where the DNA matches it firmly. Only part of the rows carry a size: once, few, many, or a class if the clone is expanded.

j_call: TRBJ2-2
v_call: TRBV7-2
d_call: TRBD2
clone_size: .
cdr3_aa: CASSLGVGSGGYGGELFF
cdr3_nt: TGTGCCAGCAGCTTAGGCGTTGGTAGCGGGGGGTACGGCGGGGAGCTGTTTTTT

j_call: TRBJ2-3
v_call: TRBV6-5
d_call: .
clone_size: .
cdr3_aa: CASSYEGSITDTQYF
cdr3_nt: TGTGCCAGCAGTTACGAAGGGAGTATCACAGATACGCAGTATTTT

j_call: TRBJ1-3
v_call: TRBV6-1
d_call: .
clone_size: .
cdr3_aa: CASSEALRQSSGNTIYF
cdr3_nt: TGTGCCAGCAGTGAAGCGCTTCGACAGAGCTCTGGAAACACCATATATTTT

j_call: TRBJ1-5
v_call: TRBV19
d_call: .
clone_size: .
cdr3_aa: CASSITGFGQPQHF
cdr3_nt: TGTGCCAGTAGTATCACAGGGTTTGGTCAGCCCCAGCATTTT

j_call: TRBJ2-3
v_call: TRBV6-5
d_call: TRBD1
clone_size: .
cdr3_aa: CASSYGTASTDTQYF
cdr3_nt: TGTGCCAGCAGTTACGGGACAGCTAGCACAGATACGCAGTATTTT

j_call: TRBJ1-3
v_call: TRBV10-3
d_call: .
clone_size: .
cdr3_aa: CAISDTRSGNTIYF
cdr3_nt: TGTGCCATCAGCGACACCCGCTCTGGAAACACCATATATTTT

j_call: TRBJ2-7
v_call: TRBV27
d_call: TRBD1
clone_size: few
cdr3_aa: CASSLSGQGYYEQYF
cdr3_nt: TGTGCCAGCAGTTTATCTGGACAGGGGTACTACGAGCAGTACTTC

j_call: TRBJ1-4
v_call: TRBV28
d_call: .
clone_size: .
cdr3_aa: CASSQTGATNEKLFF
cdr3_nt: TGTGCCAGCAGTCAGACGGGGGCAACTAATGAAAAACTGTTTTTT

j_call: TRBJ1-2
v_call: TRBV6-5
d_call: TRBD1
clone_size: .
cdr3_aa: CASSLTGTGADYGYTF
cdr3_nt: TGTGCCAGCAGTTTGACCGGGACAGGGGCTGACTATGGCTACACCTTC

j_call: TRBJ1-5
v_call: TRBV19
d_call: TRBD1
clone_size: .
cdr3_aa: CASSIGRTGGHSNQPQHF
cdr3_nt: TGTGCCAGTAGTATCGGGCGGACAGGGGGTCATAGCAATCAGCCCCAGCATTTT

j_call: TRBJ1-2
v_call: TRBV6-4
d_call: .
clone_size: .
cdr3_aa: CASSDSQGRGYTF
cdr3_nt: TGTGCCAGCAGTGACTCCCAGGGTCGTGGCTACACCTTC

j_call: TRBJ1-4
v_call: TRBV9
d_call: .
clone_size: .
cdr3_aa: CASSVGVREEKLFF
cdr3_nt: TGTGCCAGCAGCGTGGGAGTGAGGGAGGAAAAACTGTTTTTT

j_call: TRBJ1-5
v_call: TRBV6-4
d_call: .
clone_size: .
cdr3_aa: CASRGHYSNQPQHF
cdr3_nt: TGTGCCAGCAGAGGACATTATAGCAATCAGCCCCAGCATTTT

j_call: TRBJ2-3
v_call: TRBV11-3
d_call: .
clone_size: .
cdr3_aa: CASSLPRLTDTQYF
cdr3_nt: TGTGCCAGCAGCTTACCCCGACTGACAGATACGCAGTATTTT

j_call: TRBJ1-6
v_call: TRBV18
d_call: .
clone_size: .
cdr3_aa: CASSPRAGTADSPLHF
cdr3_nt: TGTGCCAGCTCACCGCGGGCGGGGACTGCGGATTCACCCCTCCACTTT